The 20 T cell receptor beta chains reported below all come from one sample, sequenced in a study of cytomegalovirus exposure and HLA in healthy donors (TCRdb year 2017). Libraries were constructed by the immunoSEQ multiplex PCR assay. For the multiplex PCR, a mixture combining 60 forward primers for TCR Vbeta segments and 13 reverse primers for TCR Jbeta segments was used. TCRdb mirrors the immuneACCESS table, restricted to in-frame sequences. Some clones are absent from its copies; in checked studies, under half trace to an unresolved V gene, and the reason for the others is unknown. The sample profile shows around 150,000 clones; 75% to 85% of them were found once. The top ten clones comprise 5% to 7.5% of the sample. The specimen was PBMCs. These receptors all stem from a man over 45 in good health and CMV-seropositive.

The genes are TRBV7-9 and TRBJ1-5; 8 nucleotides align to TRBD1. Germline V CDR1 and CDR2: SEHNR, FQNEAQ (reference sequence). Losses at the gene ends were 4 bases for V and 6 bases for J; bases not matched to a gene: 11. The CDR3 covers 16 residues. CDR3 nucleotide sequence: TGTGCCAGCAGCTCCTCGACAGGGGAGGTTGGTCAGCCCCAGCATTTT. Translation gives CASSSSTGEVGQPQHF. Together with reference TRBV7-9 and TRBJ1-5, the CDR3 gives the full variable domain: DTGVSQNPRHKITKRGQNVTFRCDPISEHNRLYWYRQTLGQGPEFLTYFQNEAQLEKSRLLSDRFSAERPKGSFSTLEIQRTEQGDSAMYLCASSSSTGEVGQPQHFGDGTRLSIL.

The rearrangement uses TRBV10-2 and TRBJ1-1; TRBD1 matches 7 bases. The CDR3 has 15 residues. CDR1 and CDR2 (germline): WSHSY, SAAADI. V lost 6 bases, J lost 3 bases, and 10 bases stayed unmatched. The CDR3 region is CASSPMTGQDTEAFF. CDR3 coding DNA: TGCGCCAGCAGCCCAATGACAGGGCAGGACACTGAAGCTTTCTTT.

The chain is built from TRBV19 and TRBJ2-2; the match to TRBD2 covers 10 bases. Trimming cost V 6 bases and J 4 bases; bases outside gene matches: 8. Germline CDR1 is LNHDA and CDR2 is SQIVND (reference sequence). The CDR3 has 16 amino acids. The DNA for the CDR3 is TGTGCCAGTAGATCTGGGGCTAGCGGGGGCACCGGGGAGCTGTTTTTT. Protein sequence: CASRSGASGGTGELFF.

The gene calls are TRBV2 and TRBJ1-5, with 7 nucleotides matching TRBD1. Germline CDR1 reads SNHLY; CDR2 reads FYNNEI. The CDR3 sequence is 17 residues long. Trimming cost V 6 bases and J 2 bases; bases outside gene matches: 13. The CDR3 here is CASRDRPELQGNQPQHF. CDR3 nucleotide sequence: TGTGCCAGCAGGGACAGGCCGGAACTCCAGGGCAATCAGCCCCAGCATTTT. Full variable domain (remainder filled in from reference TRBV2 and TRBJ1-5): EPEVTQTPSHQVTQMGQEVILRCVPISNHLYFYWYRQILGQKVEFLVSFYNNEISEKSEIFDDQFSVERPDGSNFTLKIRSTKLEDSAMYFCASRDRPELQGNQPQHFGDGTRLSIL.

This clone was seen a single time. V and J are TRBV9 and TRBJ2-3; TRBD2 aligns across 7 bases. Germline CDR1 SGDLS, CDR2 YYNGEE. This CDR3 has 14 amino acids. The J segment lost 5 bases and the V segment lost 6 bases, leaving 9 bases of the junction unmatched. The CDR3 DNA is TGTGCCAGCAACCCCAGTGGGGGGGGAGATACGCAGTATTTT. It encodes CASNPSGGGDTQYF.

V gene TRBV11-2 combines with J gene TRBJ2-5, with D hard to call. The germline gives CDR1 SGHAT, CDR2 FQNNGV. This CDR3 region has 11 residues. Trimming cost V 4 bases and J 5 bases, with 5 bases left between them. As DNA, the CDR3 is TGTGCCAGCAGCTCCGTGGAGACCCAGTACTTC. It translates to CASSSVETQYF.

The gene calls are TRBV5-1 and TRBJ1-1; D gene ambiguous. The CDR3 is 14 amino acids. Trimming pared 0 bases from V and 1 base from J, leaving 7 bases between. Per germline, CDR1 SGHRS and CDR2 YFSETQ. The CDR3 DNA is TGCGCCAGCAGCTTGGACGGTAGGAACACTGAAGCTTTCTTT. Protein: CASSLDGRNTEAFF.

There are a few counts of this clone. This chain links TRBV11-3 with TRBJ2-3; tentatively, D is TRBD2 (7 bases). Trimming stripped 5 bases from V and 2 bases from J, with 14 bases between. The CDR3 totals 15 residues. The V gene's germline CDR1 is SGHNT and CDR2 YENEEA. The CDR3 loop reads CASSRDGGPTDTQYF. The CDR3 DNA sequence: TGTGCCAGCAGCCGTGACGGGGGGCCCACAGATACGCAGTATTTT.

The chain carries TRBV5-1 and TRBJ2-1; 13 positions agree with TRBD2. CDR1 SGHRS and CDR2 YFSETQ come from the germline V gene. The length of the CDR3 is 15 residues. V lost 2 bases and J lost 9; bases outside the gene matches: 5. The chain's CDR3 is CASSFTSGGAVEQFF. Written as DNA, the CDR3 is TGCGCCAGCAGCTTCACTAGCGGGGGGGCGGTTGAGCAGTTCTTC.

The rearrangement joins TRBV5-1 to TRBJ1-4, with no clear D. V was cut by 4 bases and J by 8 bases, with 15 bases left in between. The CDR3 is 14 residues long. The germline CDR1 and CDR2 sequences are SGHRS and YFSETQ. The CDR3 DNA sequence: TGCGCCAGCAGCAAGGGATCCTCGGGGGAAAAACTGTTTTTT. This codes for CASSKGSSGEKLFF.

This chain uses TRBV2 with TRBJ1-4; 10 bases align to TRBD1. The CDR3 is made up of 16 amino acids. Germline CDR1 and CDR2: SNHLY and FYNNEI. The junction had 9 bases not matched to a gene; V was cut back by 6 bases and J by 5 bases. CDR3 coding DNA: TGTGCCAGCAGAATCCAGACAGGGGGCCGGAATGAAAAACTGTTTTTT. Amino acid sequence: CASRIQTGGRNEKLFF.

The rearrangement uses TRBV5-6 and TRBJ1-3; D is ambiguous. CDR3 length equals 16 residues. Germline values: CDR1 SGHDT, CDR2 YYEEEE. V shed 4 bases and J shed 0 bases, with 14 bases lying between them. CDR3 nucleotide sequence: TGTGCCAGCAGCGTCAACCGCGGGATCTCTGGAAACACCATATATTTT. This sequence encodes CASSVNRGISGNTIYF.

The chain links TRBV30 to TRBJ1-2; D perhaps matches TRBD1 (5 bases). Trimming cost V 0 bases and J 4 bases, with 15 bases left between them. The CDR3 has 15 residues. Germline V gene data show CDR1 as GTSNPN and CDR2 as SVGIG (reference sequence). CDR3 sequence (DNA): TGTGCCTGGAGTGTACGTTCGGGGGGGATCTATGGCTACACCTTC. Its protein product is CAWSVRSGGIYGYTF.

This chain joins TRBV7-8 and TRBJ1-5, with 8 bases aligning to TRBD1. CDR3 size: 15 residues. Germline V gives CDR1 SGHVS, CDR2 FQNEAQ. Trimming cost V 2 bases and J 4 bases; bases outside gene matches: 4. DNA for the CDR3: TGTGCCAGCAGCTTACTACAGGGGGAAAATCAGCCCCAGCATTTT. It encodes CASSLLQGENQPQHF.

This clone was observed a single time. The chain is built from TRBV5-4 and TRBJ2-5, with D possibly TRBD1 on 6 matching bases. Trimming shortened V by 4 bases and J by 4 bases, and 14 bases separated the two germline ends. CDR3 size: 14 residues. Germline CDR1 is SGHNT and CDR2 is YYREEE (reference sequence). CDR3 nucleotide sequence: TGTGCCAGCAGCACGCCACAGGGCCGAGAGACCCAGTACTTC. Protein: CASSTPQGRETQYF.

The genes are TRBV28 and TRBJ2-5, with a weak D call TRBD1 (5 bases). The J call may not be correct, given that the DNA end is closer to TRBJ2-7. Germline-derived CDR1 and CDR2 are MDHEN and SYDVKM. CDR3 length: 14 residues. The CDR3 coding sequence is TGTGCCAGCAGTTTCCGGACATGGGTTTACGAGCAGTACTTC. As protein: CASSFRTWVYEQYF.

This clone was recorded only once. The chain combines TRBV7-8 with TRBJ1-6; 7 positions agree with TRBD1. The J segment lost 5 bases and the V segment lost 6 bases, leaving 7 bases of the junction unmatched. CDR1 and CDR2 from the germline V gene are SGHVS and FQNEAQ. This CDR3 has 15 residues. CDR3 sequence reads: CASSPPGTDNSPLHF. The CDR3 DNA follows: TGTGCCAGCAGTCCGCCCGGGACAGATAATTCACCCCTCCACTTT.

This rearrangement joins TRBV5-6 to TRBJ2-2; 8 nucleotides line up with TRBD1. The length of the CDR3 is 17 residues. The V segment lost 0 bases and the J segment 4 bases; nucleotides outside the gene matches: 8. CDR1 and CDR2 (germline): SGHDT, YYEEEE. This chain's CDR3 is CASSLVAGTGGTGELFF. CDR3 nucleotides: TGTGCCAGCAGCTTGGTGGCGGGGACAGGAGGCACCGGGGAGCTGTTTTTT.

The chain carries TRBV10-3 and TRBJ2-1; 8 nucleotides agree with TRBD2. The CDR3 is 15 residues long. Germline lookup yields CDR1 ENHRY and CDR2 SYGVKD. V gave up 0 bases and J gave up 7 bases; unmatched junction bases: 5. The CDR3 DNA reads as TGTGCCATCAGTGAGTCCATAGCGGGGAATAATGAGCAGTTCTTC. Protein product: CAISESIAGNNEQFF.

DNA of the CDR3: TGTGCCAGCAGCCTGACAGGAAGTGCCTTTTACGAGCAGTACTTC. Translating it yields CASSLTGSAFYEQYF. The genes are TRBV2 and TRBJ2-7, with D possibly matching TRBD1 (6 bases). This CDR3 has 15 amino acids. The V end lost 6 bases, the J end lost 4 bases, and 19 bases lay between the germline ends. Germline V CDR1 and CDR2: SNHLY, FYNNEI.